One and the same sample provided the 22 T cell receptor beta chains below, sequenced in a study of blood T cell repertoires in COVID-19. TCRdb's copy holds only in-frame clones and misses some; the assay was immunoSEQ multiplex PCR. The repertoire holds about 120,000 clones, about 80% seen once, with roughly 4% in the top ten. Sequencing was carried out using peripheral blood. The origin of the receptors is an elderly woman with acute or convalescent COVID-19.

This clone was found a few times. The chain is built from TRBV10-3 and TRBJ2-3; weak D call: TRBD1 (6 bases). CDR1 ENHRY and CDR2 SYGVKD come from the germline V gene. V was shortened by 1 base and J by 4 bases, with 9 bases between the two germline ends. This CDR3 is 14 amino acids long. The CDR3 here is CAISELGAPDTQYF. The CDR3, as DNA: TGTGCCATCAGTGAGTTGGGGGCCCCAGATACGCAGTATTTT.

The chain recombines TRBV7-9 with TRBJ2-3, with D possibly TRBD1 on 6 matching bases. The CDR3 is made up of 14 amino acids. With 4 bases removed from V and 2 bases from J, the gap between germline ends came to 10 bases. The germline gives CDR1 SEHNR, CDR2 FQNEAQ (reference sequence). The CDR3 loop reads CASSWDMYTDTQYF. The CDR3 DNA reads TGTGCCAGCAGCTGGGACATGTACACAGATACGCAGTATTTT.

The J gene is TRBJ2-7, the V gene TRBV28; tentatively, D is TRBD1 (6 bases). The CDR3 sequence is 14 residues long. Germline values: CDR1 MDHEN, CDR2 SYDVKM. V gave up 5 bases and J gave up 4 bases, with 15 bases separating them. CDR3 residues: CASSTRDTGYEQYF. CDR3 nucleotide sequence: TGTGCCAGCAGTACCCGGGACACCGGTTACGAGCAGTACTTC.

The chain uses TRBV9 and TRBJ2-1, with 11 bases fitting TRBD1. This CDR3 is 15 amino acids long. Germline CDR1 is SGDLS and CDR2 is YYNGEE. Losses at the gene ends were 3 bases for V and 7 bases for J; bases not matched to a gene: 6. For the CDR3, the DNA is TGTGCCAGCAGCGCCGGACAGGGGGCGACTAATGAGCAGTTCTTC. Encoded protein: CASSAGQGATNEQFF.

The CDR3 bases are TGTGCCAGCAGCCTCGGACAGGGGGTCACCGGGGAGCTGTTTTTT. This translates into CASSLGQGVTGELFF. The V gene is TRBV7-3, the J gene TRBJ2-2; 10 nucleotides align to TRBD1. With V trimmed by 5 bases and J by 4 bases, 4 bases remained unmatched. The CDR3 is made up of 15 amino acids. CDR1 is SGHTA, CDR2 FQGTGA, per germline. Filled out from reference TRBV7-3 and TRBJ2-2, the complete variable domain reads GAGVSQTPSNKVTEKGKYVELRCDPISGHTALYWYRQSLGQGPEFLIYFQGTGAADDSGLPNDRFFAVRPEGSVSTLKIQRTERGDSAVYLCASSLGQGVTGELFFGEGSRLTVL.

The CDR3 loop reads CASSARGDRTDTQYF. For the CDR3, the DNA is TGTGCCAGCAGCGCACGGGGGGACCGCACAGATACGCAGTATTTT. The V call is TRBV9, the J call TRBJ2-3, with 7 bases lining up with TRBD2. The ends lost 3 bases at V and 1 base at J; junction bases unmatched: 5. There are 15 residues in the CDR3. Germline values: CDR1 SGDLS, CDR2 YYNGEE.

The J gene is TRBJ2-7, the V gene TRBV4-3, with D possibly matching TRBD2 (5 bases). Trimming cost V 4 bases and J 3 bases, with 16 bases left between them. Germline CDR1 LGHNA, CDR2 YSLEER. The CDR3 has 15 residues. The CDR3 DNA reads TGCGCCAGCAGCCCCCGGGATAGCACCCACTACGAGCAGTACTTC. It is translated as CASSPRDSTHYEQYF.

The sample holds one count of this clone. The genes are TRBV29-1 and TRBJ1-1; 8 bases align to TRBD1. The J segment lost 5 bases and the V segment lost 8 bases, leaving 13 bases of the junction unmatched. From germline, CDR1 is SQVTM and CDR2 ANQGSEA. The CDR3 consists of 14 residues. CDR3 in DNA: TGCAGCCATGCAGGGACAGGTGGAATGACTGAAGCTTTCTTT. Encoded protein: CSHAGTGGMTEAFF.

V gene TRBV7-2 combines with J gene TRBJ2-3; tentatively, D is TRBD1 (7 bases). The CDR3 contains 18 residues. Trimming shortened V by 5 bases and J by 5 bases, and 26 bases separated the two germline ends. Germline V gene data show CDR1 as SGHTA and CDR2 as FQGNSA. The CDR3 DNA reads as TGTGCCAGCAGCGCAGGCTACCCCGGAGGGGGCAAGGTAGATACGCAGTATTTT. This translates into CASSAGYPGGGKVDTQYF.

The chain joins TRBV24-1 to TRBJ2-1; 7 bases are a match to TRBD1. The CDR3 contains 15 residues. V lost 4 bases to trimming and J lost 9 bases; unmatched junction nucleotides: 11. Germline assignment: CDR1 KGHDR and CDR2 SFDVKD. The CDR3 protein is CATSEGGQSLSEQFF. The CDR3 DNA is TGTGCCACCAGTGAAGGGGGACAGTCGTTAAGTGAGCAGTTCTTC.

The J gene is TRBJ1-5, the V gene TRBV10-1, with D unresolved. The length of the CDR3 is 13 residues. V lost 3 bases to trimming and J lost 3 bases, with 6 bases between them. Germline assignment: CDR1 WNHNN and CDR2 SYGVQD (reference sequence). The CDR3 protein is CASSDNFNQPQHF. In DNA, the CDR3 is TGCGCCAGCAGTGATAATTTCAATCAGCCCCAGCATTTT.

The chain uses TRBV6-6 and TRBJ2-7, with D tentatively TRBD2 (7 bases). CDR1 and CDR2 from the germline V gene are MNHNY and SVGAGI (reference sequence). The V and J ends lost 2 bases and 6 bases respectively, with 20 bases between them. This CDR3 has 16 residues. The CDR3 here is CASSYGGAGAPAEQYF. The CDR3 bases are TGTGCCAGCAGTTACGGCGGGGCGGGGGCCCCCGCCGAGCAGTACTTC.

A few counts support this clone. The J gene is TRBJ1-4, the V gene TRBV10-3; 7 bases map to TRBD1. Germline assignment: CDR1 ENHRY and CDR2 SYGVKD. V lost 5 bases and J lost 3; bases outside the gene matches: 3. CDR3 length equals 14 residues. The CDR3 is CAISPDRANEKLFF. CDR3 nucleotide sequence: TGTGCCATCAGTCCCGACAGGGCTAATGAAAAACTGTTTTTT.

The chain joins TRBV5-3 to TRBJ2-7; TRBD1 matches 9 bases. TRBV5-3 is placed among ORFs of uncertain function. The CDR3 has 13 residues. The trim removed 4 bases at V and 6 bases at J, leaving 5 bases unmatched. CDR3 protein: CARSQGQGGEQYF. CDR3 sequence (DNA): TGTGCCAGAAGCCAGGGACAGGGAGGCGAGCAGTACTTC.

The rearrangement uses TRBV28 and TRBJ1-2, with TRBD1 matching over 9 bases. The CDR3 has 14 amino acids. Losses at the gene ends were 0 bases for V and 5 bases for J; bases not matched to a gene: 1. Germline V lookup: CDR1 MDHEN, CDR2 SYDVKM. CDR3 nucleotide sequence: TGTGCCAGCAGTTTATGGGGACAGGGTTATGGCTACACCTTC. Translation gives CASSLWGQGYGYTF.

The sample holds many counts of this clone. The chain joins TRBV14 to TRBJ1-6; no firm D call. The CDR3 spans 15 residues. With 0 bases removed from V and 7 bases from J, the gap between germline ends came to 10 bases. The V gene's germline CDR1 is SGHDN and CDR2 FVKESK. This chain's CDR3 is CASSQEFRGNSPLHF. The CDR3 nucleotides read TGTGCCAGCAGCCAAGAATTCAGAGGGAATTCACCCCTCCACTTT.

The rearrangement links TRBV19 to TRBJ2-7, with TRBD1 matching over 7 bases. V shed 4 bases, J shed 0 bases, and the junction held 12 bases outside the gene matches. CDR3 length: 17 residues. Germline V gene data show CDR1 as LNHDA and CDR2 as SQIVND (reference sequence). CDR3 sequence reads: CASSRPPRTGVSYEQYF. The CDR3 DNA reads as TGTGCCAGTAGTAGACCCCCCCGGACAGGTGTCTCCTACGAGCAGTACTTC.

The chain links TRBV6-5 to TRBJ1-6; TRBD1 is a possible D gene (6 bases). The germline CDR1 and CDR2 sequences are MNHEY and SVGAGI. This CDR3 has 16 amino acids. V was pared by 2 bases and J by 0 bases, with 8 bases between. The CDR3 region is CASSYMGASYNSPLHF. CDR3 bases: TGTGCCAGCAGTTACATGGGGGCCTCCTATAATTCACCCCTCCACTTT.

CDR3 region: CASTPSRSSGNTIYF. The CDR3 DNA is TGTGCCAGTACCCCTAGCCGGAGCTCTGGAAACACCATATATTTT. This chain uses TRBV19 with TRBJ1-3; no clear D gene. The CDR3 has 15 residues. The germline CDR1 and CDR2 sequences are LNHDA and SQIVND (reference sequence). Trimming removed 7 bases at V and 0 bases at J, with 13 bases between.

The rearrangement joins TRBV7-2 to TRBJ2-7; 10 nucleotides align to TRBD1. The CDR3 loop spans 18 amino acids. The trim removed 5 bases at V and 0 bases at J, leaving 13 bases unmatched. The germline CDR1 and CDR2 sequences are SGHTA and FQGNSA. Here the CDR3 DNA reads TGTGCCAGCAGCCCCCCCCTCGGTGGGACAGGGGCCTCCTACGAGCAGTACTTC. Encoded protein: CASSPPLGGTGASYEQYF. Full variable domain (rest looked up from reference TRBV7-2 and TRBJ2-7): GAGVSQSPSNKVTEKGKDVELRCDPISGHTALYWYRQSLGQGLEFLIYFQGNSAPDKSGLPSDRFSAERTGGSVSTLTIQRTQQEDSAVYLCASSPPLGGTGASYEQYFGPGTRLTVT.

This chain connects TRBV5-1 to TRBJ2-1, with 13 bases identical to TRBD2. The germline gives CDR1 SGHRS, CDR2 YFSETQ. The CDR3 totals 18 residues. J lost 0 bases, V lost 3 bases, and 6 bases had no gene match. CDR3: CASSSRTSGGPSYNEQFF. The DNA for the CDR3 is TGCGCCAGCAGCTCCCGGACTAGCGGGGGACCCTCCTACAATGAGCAGTTCTTC.

This sequence joins TRBV5-1 and TRBJ2-1; tentatively, D is TRBD1 (6 bases). The CDR3 runs 15 residues. The ends were cut back, 0 bases at V and 8 bases at J, with 15 bases in the middle. Germline loops: CDR1 SGHRS, CDR2 YFSETQ. CDR3 residues: CASSLDLQGPHEQFF. DNA for the CDR3: TGCGCCAGCAGCTTGGATCTCCAGGGGCCACATGAGCAGTTCTTC.